This T cell receptor beta chain was observed in a study of CD8+ T cells in alopecia areata (dated by TCRdb to 2016 to 2019). For context, the study as a whole: Skin from C3H/HeJ donors with spontaneous alopecia (about 6-12 months old) was grafted onto female C3H/HeJ recipients that were roughly 7-11 weeks old. High-throughput TCRbeta sequencing was used to examine T cell clonal expansion in alopecia areata in both the C3H/HeJ mouse model and human patients. Human TCRbeta sequencing covered scalp tissue and sorted CD4+ and CD8+ peripheral blood T cells from patchy and totalis/universalis alopecia areata patients and healthy controls. Scalp clonality was compared among normal scalp (n=4), patchy alopecia areata scalp (n=8), and alopecia totalis/universalis scalp (n=8). RNA was obtained with the PAXgene miRNA kit for fixed scalp, the miRNeasy kit for PBMCs, and the RNeasy kit for mouse skin. immunoSEQ multiplex PCR using 35 Vbeta forward primers and 13 Jbeta reverse primers was used to amplify TCRbeta CDR3 regions. The research as a whole found: Compared with normal scalp, lesional scalp had higher clonality and more expanded CD8+ clones, particularly in alopecia totalis/universalis, a pattern that suggests antigenic drive. Compared with mice, TCR sequences shared between patients were less clear, possibly partly because of HLA diversity across the patient population. Unlike mouse skin, where gammadelta T cells dominate, normal human skin contains resident alphabeta T cells that get sequenced too, which complicates analysis of the scalp TCR repertoire.

Library construction relied on the immunoSEQ multiplex PCR assay. RNA was extracted from all samples and reverse transcribed into cDNA as template for TCR sequencing. First-strand cDNA was synthesized with SuperScript III using a 2:1 mix of oligo-dT and random hexamers. Amplification bias was assessed with a synthetic immune receptor repertoire, and residual bias was removed computationally. Sequencing of the libraries was done on Illumina HiSeq with 60 bp reads that cover the CDR3, reading from J toward V. On the study's bioinformatics: Raw reads were preprocessed to remove errors, and CDR3 was defined by IMGT conventions from the conserved cysteine to phenylalanine. To get clonality, Shannon entropy was normalized by log2 of the number of productive unique TCRs and the result was subtracted from 1. CD4 or CD8 identity of scalp clones was inferred by cross-referencing scalp TCRbeta sequences with sorted blood CD4 and CD8 repertoires. TCRdb re-hosts the immuneACCESS table, in-frame sequences only. Its copies lack some clones; in the studies checked, an unresolved V gene accounts for under half of them, and the cause for the rest is not known. That table furnishes V, J and clone size, whereas the DNA furnished D and trimming. The data for this sample show under 350,000 clones, each detected more than once. Of the sample, 1.2% is held by the ten largest clones.

Pooled mouse cutaneous lymph node cells were stained for CD4, CD8alpha, NKG2D, NKG2ACE and other markers and were then sorted on a BD Influx. This clone was found a few times. What antigen it recognizes has not been identified. The species here is mouse, which means the gene names and germline sequences are mouse ones. Read coverage stops 4 residues before the CDR3 terminus; the germline J gene supplies the remainder. The CDR3, cysteine through phenylalanine, is 15 amino acids long. The 33 bases shown cover part of the CDR3, and their frame starts at base 1. CDR1 NSHNY and CDR2 SYGAGN were looked up in the germline V gene.

The sequence links TRBV13-1 to TRBJ2-5; 9 central bases correspond to TRBD2. The sequenced sample was CD4+ T cells sorted from a lymph node. This clonotype was obtained from a C3H/HeJ mouse with alopecia areata. The MHC haplotype for this mouse line is H2-k. The DNA read from the CDR3 is TGTGCCAGCAGTGAGACCCGGACTGGGGAAGAC. Translated, it gives CASSETRTGED. The CDR3 in full is CASSETRTGEDTQYF.